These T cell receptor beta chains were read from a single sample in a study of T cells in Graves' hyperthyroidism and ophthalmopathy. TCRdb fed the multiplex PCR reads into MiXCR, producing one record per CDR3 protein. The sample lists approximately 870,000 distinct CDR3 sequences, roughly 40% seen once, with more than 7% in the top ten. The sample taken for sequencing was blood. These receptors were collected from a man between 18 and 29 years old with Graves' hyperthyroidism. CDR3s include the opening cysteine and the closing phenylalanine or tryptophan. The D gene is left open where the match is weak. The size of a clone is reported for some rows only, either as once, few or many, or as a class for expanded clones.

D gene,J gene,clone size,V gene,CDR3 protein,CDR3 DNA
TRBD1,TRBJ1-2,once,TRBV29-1,CSATQGAGGYTF,TGCAGCGCCACGCAGGGGGCGGGAGGCTACACCTTC
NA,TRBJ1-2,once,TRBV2,CASSEMGSTNYGYTF,TGTGCCAGCAGTGAAATGGGCAGTACTAACTATGGCTACACCTTC
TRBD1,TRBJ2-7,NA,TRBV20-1,CSARGEAGGGEQYF,TGCAGTGCTAGAGGCGAGGCAGGGGGCGGCGAGCAGTACTTC
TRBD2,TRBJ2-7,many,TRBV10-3,CAIRGLAGVHEQYF,TGTGCCATCAGGGGACTAGCGGGAGTCCACGAGCAGTACTTC
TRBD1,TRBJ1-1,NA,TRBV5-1,CASSLEGGDRETEAFF,TGCGCCAGCAGCTTGGAGGGTGGCGACAGGGAAACTGAAGCTTTCTTT
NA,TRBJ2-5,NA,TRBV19,CASSIRGASKETQYF,TGTGCCAGTAGTATTCGGGGGGCAAGCAAAGAGACCCAGTACTTC
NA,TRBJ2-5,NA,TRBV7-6,CASSLTGPRGETRYF,TGTGCAAGCAGCTTGACGGGACCTAGGGGGGAGACCCGGTACTTC
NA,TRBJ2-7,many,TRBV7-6,CASSSLSEQYF,TGTGCCAGCAGCTCTCTGAGCGAGCAGTACTTC
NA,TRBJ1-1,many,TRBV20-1,CGVKLGLSLSTEAFF,TGCGGTGTTAAATTAGGACTCTCGCTGAGCACTGAAGCTTTCTTT
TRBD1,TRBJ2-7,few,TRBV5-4,CASSSDGDRTYEQYF,TGTGCCAGCAGCTCCGACGGGGACAGGACCTACGAGCAGTACTTC
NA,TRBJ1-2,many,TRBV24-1,CATSDATDSNYGYTF,TGTGCCACCAGTGACGCGACGGACAGTAACTATGGCTACACCTTC
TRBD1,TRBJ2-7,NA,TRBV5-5,CASSPGQGYREQYF,TGTGCCAGCAGCCCTGGACAGGGTTATCGGGAGCAGTACTTC
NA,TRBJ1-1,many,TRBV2,CASSERTALNTEAFF,TGTGCCAGCAGTGAAAGGACAGCCTTGAACACTGAAGCTTTCTTT
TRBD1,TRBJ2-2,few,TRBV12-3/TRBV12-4,CASRPPGGFAGELFF,TGTGCCAGCAGGCCCCCAGGGGGTTTTGCCGGGGAGCTGTTTTTT
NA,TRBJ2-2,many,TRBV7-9,CASSFPGGDTGELFF,TGTGCCAGCAGCTTTCCCGGGGGCGACACCGGGGAGCTGTTTTTT
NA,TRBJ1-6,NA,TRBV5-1,CASSSWTDDNSPLHF,TGCGCCAGCAGCTCCTGGACAGACGATAATTCACCCCTCCACTTT
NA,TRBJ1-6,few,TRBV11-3,CASSPGPSNSPLHF,TGTGCCAGCAGCCCCGGCCCGAGTAATTCACCCCTCCACTTT
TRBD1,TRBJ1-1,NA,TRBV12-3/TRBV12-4,CASREGQGVAEAFF,TGTGCCAGCAGGGAAGGACAGGGGGTAGCTGAAGCTTTCTTT
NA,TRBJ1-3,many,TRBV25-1,CASSDGWSTSGNTIYF,TGTGCCAGCAGTGATGGGTGGTCCACCTCTGGAAACACCATATATTTT
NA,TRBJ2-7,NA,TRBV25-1,CASSDSGASSYEQYF,TGTGCCAGCAGTGATTCCGGGGCATCCTCCTACGAGCAGTACTTC
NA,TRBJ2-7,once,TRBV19,CASSRLGDPVGYEQYF,TGTGCCAGCAGCCGGCTGGGGGACCCCGTCGGCTACGAGCAGTACTTC
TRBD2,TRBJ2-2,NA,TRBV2,CASSEGPGGAGELFF,TGTGCCAGCAGTGAAGGCCCCGGGGGGGCAGGGGAGCTGTTTTTT
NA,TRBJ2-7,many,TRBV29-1,CSVFTSTYEQYF,TGCAGCGTCTTTACGTCGACCTACGAGCAGTACTTC
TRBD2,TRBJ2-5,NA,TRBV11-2,CASNERGGLSETQYF,TGTGCCAGCAACGAGCGGGGGGGCCTGTCGGAGACCCAGTACTTC
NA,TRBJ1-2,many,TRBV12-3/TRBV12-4,CASSPAHYGYTF,TGTGCCAGCAGTCCCGCCCACTATGGCTACACCTTC
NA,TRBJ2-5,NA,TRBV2,CASSGDGIQETQYF,TGTGCCAGCAGTGGGGACGGAATCCAAGAGACCCAGTACTTC
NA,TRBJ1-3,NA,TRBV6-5,CASSYNSNSGNTMYF,TGTGCCAGCAGTTACAACTCAAACTCTGGAAACACCATGTATTTT
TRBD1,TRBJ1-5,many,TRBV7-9,CASSHWTGRDNQPQHF,TGTGCCAGCAGTCACTGGACAGGGAGAGACAATCAGCCCCAGCATTTT
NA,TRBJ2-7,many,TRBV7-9,CASSSTTVSYEQYF,TGTGCCAGCAGCTCCACGACGGTATCCTACGAGCAGTACTTC
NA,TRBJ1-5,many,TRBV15,CATGANQPQHF,TGTGCCACCGGTGCAAACCAGCCCCAGCATTTT
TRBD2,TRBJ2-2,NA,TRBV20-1,CSAHRTSDTAGTGELFF,TGCAGTGCTCACAGGACTAGCGACACCGCGGGCACCGGGGAGCTGTTTTTT
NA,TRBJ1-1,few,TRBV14,CASSPTLGGTEAFF,TGTGCCAGCAGCCCAACCCTAGGGGGTACTGAAGCTTTCTTT
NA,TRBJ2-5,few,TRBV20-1,CSARDWRDPQETQYF,TGCAGTGCTAGAGATTGGAGGGACCCCCAAGAGACCCAGTACTTC
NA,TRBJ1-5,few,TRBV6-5,CATTRGTRSNQPQHF,TGTGCCACCACCCGGGGGACGAGGAGCAATCAGCCCCAGCATTTT
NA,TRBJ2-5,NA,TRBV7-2,CASSSPLRRNQETQYF,TGTGCCAGCAGCTCTCCACTCCGACGTAACCAAGAGACCCAGTACTTC
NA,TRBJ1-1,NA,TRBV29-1,CSWDGEENTEAFF,TGCAGCTGGGACGGGGAGGAGAACACTGAAGCTTTCTTT
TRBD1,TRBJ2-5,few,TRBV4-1,CASSQDGTGRETQYF,TGCGCCAGCAGCCAAGATGGGACAGGGCGTGAGACCCAGTACTTC
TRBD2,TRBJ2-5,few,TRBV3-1,CASSRGLAGGPGETQYF,TGTGCCAGCAGCCGAGGACTAGCGGGGGGGCCTGGCGAGACCCAGTACTTC
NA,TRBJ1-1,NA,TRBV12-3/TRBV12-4,CASSWQGSDLNTEAFF,TGTGCCAGCAGTTGGCAGGGGTCCGATTTGAACACTGAAGCTTTCTTT
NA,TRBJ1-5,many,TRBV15,CATSREAEVDQPQHF,TGTGCCACCAGCAGAGAAGCAGAGGTGGATCAGCCCCAGCATTTT
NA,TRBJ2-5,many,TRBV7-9,CASSSAGETQYF,TGTGCCAGCAGCTCAGCAGGGGAGACCCAGTACTTC
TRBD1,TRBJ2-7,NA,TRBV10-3,CAISDGQAGTYEQYF,TGTGCCATCAGTGACGGACAGGCCGGGACCTACGAGCAGTACTTC
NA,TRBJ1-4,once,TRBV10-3,CASSVWGANEKLFF,TGTGCCAGCAGTGTATGGGGAGCTAATGAAAAACTGTTTTTT
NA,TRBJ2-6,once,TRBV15,CATSRPVSGANVLTF,TGTGCCACCAGCCGCCCGGTATCTGGGGCCAACGTCCTGACTTTC
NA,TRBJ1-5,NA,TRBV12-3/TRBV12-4,CASSTWGNSNQPQHF,TGTGCCAGCAGTACCTGGGGAAATAGCAATCAGCCCCAGCATTTT